The 20 T cell receptor beta chains below all came from one sample that was sequenced in a study of Ad26.COV2.S vaccination and SARS-CoV-2 variants. The treatment was: about 20 received Ad26.COV2.S at low or high dose, single or two shots; about 5 received placebo; per-sample allocation not given. Specimens were obtained on day 63 following the first vaccine or placebo injection. Some clones are missing from TCRdb's copy, which holds only in-frame ones; the method was immunoSEQ multiplex PCR. The table lists about 440,000 clones, roughly 87% of them singletons. This material consisted of peripheral blood, taken in a trial of Ad26.COV2.S vaccine versus placebo. These receptors all stem from a person between 18 and 65 years old who received the Ad26.COV2.S COVID-19 vaccine or a placebo.

This sequence joins TRBV19 and TRBJ1-5; D may be TRBD1 (6 bases). This CDR3 contains 15 residues. Germline V gives CDR1 LNHDA, CDR2 SQIVND (reference sequence). Between the trimmed V and J ends, which lost 3 bases and 3 bases, there was a span of 12 bases. The CDR3 sequence: CASSIDGGFNQPQHF. The CDR3 DNA sequence: TGTGCCAGTAGTATCGACGGGGGCTTCAATCAGCCCCAGCATTTT.

V usage is TRBV27 and J usage is TRBJ2-1; 9 bases align to TRBD1. The V segment lost 2 bases and the J segment 4 bases; nucleotides outside the gene matches: 6. Germline lookup yields CDR1 MNHEY and CDR2 SMNVEV (reference sequence). The CDR3 loop spans 16 amino acids. CDR3 coding DNA: TGTGCCAGCAGTTTACCTACCGGGACAGGGTACAATGAGCAGTTCTTC. Residues: CASSLPTGTGYNEQFF.

J is TRBJ1-1 and V is TRBV5-1; no clear D. The CDR3 runs 13 residues. Germline V gene sequence: CDR1 SGHRS, CDR2 YFSETQ. V lost 4 bases, J lost 7 bases, and 14 bases lay in between. CDR3 loop: CASSLHSRVEAFF. The CDR3 bases are TGCGCCAGCAGCCTACATTCTAGGGTTGAAGCTTTCTTT.

The chain links TRBV6-6 to TRBJ2-7, with D unclear. V was shortened by 6 bases and J by 7 bases, with 10 bases between the two germline ends. CDR3 length: 11 residues. The germline V gene has CDR1 MNHNY and CDR2 SVGAGI (reference sequence). The DNA of the CDR3 is TGTGCCAGCAGCTGGGAAGATGAGCAGTACTTC. It codes for CASSWEDEQYF.

V and J are TRBV15 and TRBJ2-6; D remains ambiguous. Deletions cut 5 bases from V and 0 bases from J, with 14 bases between. CDR1 and CDR2 (germline): LNHNV, YYDKDF (reference sequence). This CDR3 spans 17 amino acids. The CDR3 nucleotides read TGTGCCACCAGCTCAGGCCTTTGGGTCTCTGGGGCCAACGTCCTGACTTTC. It translates to CATSSGLWVSGANVLTF.

The rearrangement uses TRBV4-3 and TRBJ2-7; TRBD1 agrees at 7 bases. Trimming removed 3 bases from V and 3 bases from J; junction bases left unmatched: 11. The germline V gene has CDR1 LGHNA and CDR2 YSLEER. The CDR3 extends over 16 amino acids. CDR3 protein: CASSQAVGQADYEQYF. The DNA of the CDR3 is TGCGCCAGCAGCCAGGCCGTTGGACAGGCAGACTACGAGCAGTACTTC.

The chain is built from TRBV7-9 and TRBJ1-1, with D hard to call. Germline CDR1 and CDR2: SEHNR and FQNEAQ (reference sequence). V dropped 8 bases and J dropped 5 bases, with 12 bases sitting between them. The length of the CDR3 is 12 residues. The CDR3 spells CASSSGRTEAFF. In DNA, the CDR3 is TGTGCCAGCTCGTCAGGTCGGACTGAAGCTTTCTTT.

The CDR3 sequence is CASSLRGLAGNSYEQYF. DNA for the CDR3: TGTGCCAGCAGCTTAAGGGGACTAGCGGGGAACTCCTACGAGCAGTACTTC. The chain employs TRBV7-2 and TRBJ2-7, with TRBD2 identical over 13 bases. The length of the CDR3 is 17 residues. Germline lookup yields CDR1 SGHTA and CDR2 FQGNSA. J was trimmed by 0 bases and V by 2 bases; bases with no gene match: 4.

The genes are TRBV28 and TRBJ2-7; TRBD1 agrees at 9 bases. The CDR3 has 16 amino acids. Germline V gene sequence: CDR1 MDHEN, CDR2 SYDVKM. After removal of 5 bases from V and 1 base from J, the junction contained 9 bases not matched to a gene. The CDR3: CASSDPRQGGSYEQYF. The DNA of the CDR3 is TGTGCCAGCAGTGACCCTAGACAGGGGGGATCCTACGAGCAGTACTTC.

V and J are TRBV5-1 and TRBJ2-3, with D perhaps matching TRBD1 or TRBD2 (5 bases each). V was cut by 0 bases and J by 0 bases, with 11 bases left in between. This CDR3 has 16 amino acids. Germline V lookup: CDR1 SGHRS, CDR2 YFSETQ. CDR3 in amino acids: CASSLGDVSSTDTQYF. The CDR3 bases are TGCGCCAGCAGCTTGGGGGACGTATCTAGCACAGATACGCAGTATTTT.

This clone was found once. The chain couples TRBV4-2 to TRBJ2-1; 12 bases fit TRBD2. This CDR3 spans 16 amino acids. Unmatched junction bases numbered 3, after V lost 2 bases and J lost 4 bases. CDR1 is LGHNA, CDR2 YNFKEQ, per germline. CDR3 in DNA: TGTGCCAGCAGCCAACTAGCGGGAGGGCCTTACAATGAGCAGTTCTTC. It specifies CASSQLAGGPYNEQFF.

J is TRBJ2-5 and V is TRBV7-7, with D possibly matching TRBD2 (5 bases). Germline V CDR1 and CDR2: SSHAT, FNYEAQ (reference sequence). This CDR3 has 14 amino acids. With 4 bases removed from V and 1 base from J, the gap between germline ends came to 10 bases. In nucleotides, the CDR3 is TGTGCCAGCAGCTCCGGACTCCTCCAAGAGACCCAGTACTTC. Translation gives CASSSGLLQETQYF. The whole variable domain, filled in from reference TRBV7-7 and TRBJ2-5, reads GAGVSQSPRYKVTKRGQDVTLRCDPISSHATLYWYQQALGQGPEFLTYFNYEAQPDKSGLPSDRFSAERPEGSISTLTIQRTEQRDSAMYRCASSSGLLQETQYFGPGTRLLVL.

The chain recombines TRBV27 with TRBJ2-1, with 7 bases identical to TRBD2. The ends lost 1 base at V and 5 bases at J; junction bases unmatched: 11. The germline CDR1 and CDR2 sequences are MNHEY and SMNVEV (reference sequence). This CDR3 is 17 amino acids long. This CDR3 is CASSLYHSWTSNNEQFF. As DNA, the CDR3 is TGTGCCAGCAGTTTATATCACAGCTGGACTAGTAACAATGAGCAGTTCTTC.

The V call is TRBV7-2, the J call TRBJ2-1, with 8 positions matching TRBD1. Germline CDR1 SGHTA, CDR2 FQGNSA. There are 16 residues in the CDR3. V shed 4 bases and J 4 bases; nucleotides not matched to a gene: 9. CDR3 sequence: CASSSRQGKGYNEQFF. CDR3 DNA: TGTGCCAGCAGCTCACGACAGGGGAAGGGGTACAATGAGCAGTTCTTC.

The chain recombines TRBV28 with TRBJ1-1; tentatively, D is TRBD1 (6 bases). Per germline, CDR1 MDHEN and CDR2 SYDVKM. V dropped 2 bases and J dropped 10 bases, with 23 bases sitting between them. The CDR3 consists of 16 residues. This CDR3 is CASSLARVGALRGAFF. CDR3 sequence (DNA): TGTGCCAGCAGTTTAGCCCGGGTGGGGGCTCTCAGGGGAGCTTTCTTT.

The chain combines TRBV6-2 or TRBV6-3 with TRBJ2-5, with D tentatively TRBD1 (7 bases). The CDR3 totals 15 residues. V lost 2 bases, J lost 2 bases, and 12 bases lay in between. Germline V gives CDR1 MNHEY, CDR2 SVGEGT. The CDR3 reads CASSYGGTAQETQYF. The CDR3 nucleotides are TGTGCCAGCAGTTACGGGGGGACAGCACAAGAGACCCAGTACTTC.

V usage is TRBV14 and J usage is TRBJ2-7, with D possibly TRBD1 on 6 matching bases. The V end lost 3 bases, the J end lost 4 bases, and 13 bases lay between the germline ends. The CDR3 contains 14 residues. The V gene's germline CDR1 is SGHDN and CDR2 FVKESK. The CDR3 sequence: CASSQLQQGYEQYF. The CDR3 DNA sequence: TGTGCCAGCAGCCAGTTGCAACAGGGTTACGAGCAGTACTTC.

This chain links TRBV19 with TRBJ2-1; TRBD2 matches 7 bases. Trimming removed 5 bases from V and 2 bases from J; junction bases left unmatched: 3. The CDR3 runs 14 residues. Germline CDR1 and CDR2: LNHDA and SQIVND (reference sequence). CDR3 region: CASSVSGAYNEQFF. The DNA of the CDR3 is TGTGCCAGTAGTGTGAGCGGGGCCTACAATGAGCAGTTCTTC.

The chain employs TRBV20-1 and TRBJ2-7; D not resolved. Trimming stripped 3 bases from V and 5 bases from J, with 8 bases between. The CDR3 totals 11 residues. Germline CDR1 is DFQATT and CDR2 is SNEGSKA (reference sequence). CDR3: CSASYRDEQYF. The CDR3 DNA reads as TGCAGTGCTAGTTATAGGGACGAGCAGTACTTC.

The table lists this clone with a count of one. The V and J genes are TRBV30 and TRBJ2-3; no definite D call. The CDR3 consists of 13 residues. V was trimmed by 2 bases and J by 2 bases, leaving 8 bases between them. Germline lookup yields CDR1 GTSNPN and CDR2 SVGIG (reference sequence). The CDR3 DNA reads as TGTGCCTGGAGTAGGTCGGCCACAGATACGCAGTATTTT. The encoded protein is CAWSRSATDTQYF.